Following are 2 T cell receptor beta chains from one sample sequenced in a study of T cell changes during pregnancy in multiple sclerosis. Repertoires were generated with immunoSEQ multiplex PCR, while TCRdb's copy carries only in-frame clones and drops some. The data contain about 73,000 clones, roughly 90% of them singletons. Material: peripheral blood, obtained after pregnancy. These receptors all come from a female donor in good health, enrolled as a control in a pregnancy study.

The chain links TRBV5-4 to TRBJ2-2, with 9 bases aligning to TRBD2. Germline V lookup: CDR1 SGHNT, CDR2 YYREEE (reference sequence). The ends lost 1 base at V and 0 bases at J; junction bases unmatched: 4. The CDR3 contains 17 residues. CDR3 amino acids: CASSLSAGGANTGELFF. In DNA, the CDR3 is TGTGCCAGCAGCTTGTCCGCGGGGGGGGCGAACACCGGGGAGCTGTTTTTT.

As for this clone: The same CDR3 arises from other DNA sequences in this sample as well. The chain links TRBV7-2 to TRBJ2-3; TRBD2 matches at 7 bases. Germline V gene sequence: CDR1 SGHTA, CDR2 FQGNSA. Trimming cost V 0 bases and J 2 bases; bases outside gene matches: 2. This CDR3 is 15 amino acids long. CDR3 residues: CASSLAGRNTDTQYF. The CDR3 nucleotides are TGTGCCAGCAGCTTAGCCGGGAGGAACACAGATACGCAGTATTTT.